The clone carrying this T cell receptor beta chain occurred once. Antigen unknown. The data were taken from a study of blood T cells in healthy people across ages. Donor samples were obtained from healthy Caucasian individuals from Russia, aged about 6 to 90. It was with a sample-barcoded 5' primer and a J-beta primer mix that a second PCR of roughly 6 to 12 cycles was run. Unique molecular identifiers of 12 random nucleotides labeled each cDNA. TCRdb passed the 5' RACE reads through MiXCR, listing each CDR3 protein once. The sample has approximately 1.5 million distinct CDR3 sequences, approximately 32% seen once. General study points: Samples with more naive T cells showed higher observed beta diversity.

Trimming cost V 7 bases and J 0 bases; bases outside gene matches: 15. Germline-derived CDR1 and CDR2 are MNHNS and SASEGT. CDR3 length: 18 residues. The TCR sequence derives from a woman aged 25-40 years in good health. The sequencing sample was made of blood. The chain joins TRBV6-1 to TRBJ1-5, with 7 bases that match TRBD1. CDR3 sequence: CASTSYAGGTASNQPQHF. CDR3 bases: TGTGCCAGCACCTCTTACGCGGGTGGGACAGCTAGCAATCAGCCCCAGCATTTT.